The rows below give T cell receptor beta chains drawn from one sample of a study of T-cell reconstitution after alpha-beta-depleted transplantation in children. A single record per CDR3 protein comes from TCRdb applying MiXCR to the PCR reads. The repertoire includes about 5,900 distinct CDR3 sequences, 15% of them detected once, and under 85% sits in the top ten. This specimen was PBMCs, mostly from graft donor cells, taken 180 days after TCRalphabeta/CD19-depleted stem cell transplant. Every receptor here comes from a patient between 2 and 9 years old who had a stem cell transplant for inherited bone marrow failure, so the T cells may come from the graft donor. Each CDR3 is given with its conserved first and last residue. The D gene is left open where the match is weak. Not every row has a clone size; where given, it reads once, few, many or a size class.

CDR3: CASRGLRGGTYEQYF; DNA: TGTGCCAGCAGGGGGCTCCGGGGAGGCACCTACGAGCAGTACTTC; D: -; V: TRBV6-2/TRBV6-3; J: TRBJ2-7; size: many
CDR3: CASSPTGGPEAFF; DNA: TGTGCCAGCAGTCCTACAGGGGGCCCTGAAGCTTTCTTT; D: TRBD1; V: TRBV7-2; J: TRBJ1-1; size: -
CDR3: CASHDRSHTDTQYF; DNA: TGCGCCAGCCATGACAGGAGTCACACAGATACGCAGTATTTT; D: -; V: TRBV5-1; J: TRBJ2-3; size: many
CDR3: CASSDWQGAPYEQYF; DNA: TGTGCCAGCAGTGACTGGCAGGGGGCACCCTACGAGCAGTACTTC; D: TRBD1; V: TRBV6-1; J: TRBJ2-7; size: many
CDR3: CASSVDGRLNYGYTF; DNA: TGTGCCAGCAGCGTAGATGGCAGGCTAAACTATGGCTACACCTTC; D: -; V: TRBV9; J: TRBJ1-2; size: medium-sized
CDR3: CASSLRDSSYEQYF; DNA: TGTGCCAGCAGCTTGAGGGACAGCTCCTACGAGCAGTACTTC; D: TRBD1; V: TRBV7-8; J: TRBJ2-7; size: many
CDR3: CASGPLLGSPTNEKLFF; DNA: TGTGCCAGCGGCCCCCTCCTTGGGAGCCCAACTAATGAAAAACTGTTTTTT; D: -; V: TRBV4-2; J: TRBJ1-4; size: many
CDR3: CAISELQQGAAEQYF; DNA: TGTGCCATCAGTGAGCTCCAGCAGGGGGCGGCCGAGCAGTACTTC; D: TRBD1; V: TRBV10-3; J: TRBJ2-7; size: many
CDR3: CSASPIPGQKNIQYF; DNA: TGCAGTGCTAGCCCCATCCCGGGACAGAAAAACATTCAGTACTTC; D: TRBD1; V: TRBV20-1; J: TRBJ2-4; size: many
CDR3: CSANIRTSGGYF; DNA: TGCAGTGCTAACATCAGGACTAGCGGAGGCTACTTC; D: TRBD2; V: TRBV20-1; J: TRBJ2-5; size: many
CDR3: CAPTFWPGRPEAFF; DNA: TGTGCCCCAACTTTCTGGCCAGGGCGTCCCGAAGCTTTCTTT; D: -; V: TRBV27; J: TRBJ1-1; size: many
CDR3: CATGLAGGGAQYF; DNA: TGTGCCACCGGACTAGCGGGAGGCGGGGCGCAGTATTTT; D: TRBD2; V: TRBV5-4; J: TRBJ2-3; size: many
CDR3: CASSDFTHYEQYF; DNA: TGTGCCAGCAGTGACTTTACTCACTACGAGCAGTACTTC; D: -; V: TRBV25-1; J: TRBJ2-7; size: many
CDR3: CSAPQQGKGEAFF; DNA: TGCAGTGCTCCCCAACAGGGAAAGGGTGAAGCTTTCTTT; D: -; V: TRBV20-1; J: TRBJ1-1; size: many